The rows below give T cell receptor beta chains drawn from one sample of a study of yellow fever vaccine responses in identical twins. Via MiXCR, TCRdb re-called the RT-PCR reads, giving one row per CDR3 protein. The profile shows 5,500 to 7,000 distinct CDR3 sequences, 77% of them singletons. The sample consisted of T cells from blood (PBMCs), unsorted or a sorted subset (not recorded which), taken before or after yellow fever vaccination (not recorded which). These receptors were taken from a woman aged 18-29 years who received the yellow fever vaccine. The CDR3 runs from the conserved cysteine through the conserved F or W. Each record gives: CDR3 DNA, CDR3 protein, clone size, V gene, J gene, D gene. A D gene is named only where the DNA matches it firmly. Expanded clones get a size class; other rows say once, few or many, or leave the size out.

CDR3nt: TGCAGTGCTAGAGGGGCCGGGCGCGCGGATGGCTACACCTTC
CDR3aa: CSARGAGRADGYTF
abundance: .
v_gene: TRBV20-1
j_gene: TRBJ1-2
d_gene: .

CDR3nt: TGTGCCAGCAGCAAAGCCCAGGGGGCGCAGTACTTC
CDR3aa: CASSKAQGAQYF
abundance: .
v_gene: TRBV2
j_gene: TRBJ2-7
d_gene: TRBD1

CDR3nt: TGCGCCAGCAGCCACGCAGGGGGTGCGACTGAAGCTTTCTTT
CDR3aa: CASSHAGGATEAFF
abundance: .
v_gene: TRBV10-1
j_gene: TRBJ1-1
d_gene: TRBD1

CDR3nt: TGTGCCAGCAGTCCTGGAAATAGCAATCAGCCCCAGCATTTT
CDR3aa: CASSPGNSNQPQHF
abundance: .
v_gene: TRBV6-1
j_gene: TRBJ1-5
d_gene: .

CDR3nt: TGTGCCAGCAGTTATGGACATATCGGGGGAACTGAAGCTTTCTTT
CDR3aa: CASSYGHIGGTEAFF
abundance: .
v_gene: TRBV6-9
j_gene: TRBJ1-1
d_gene: .

CDR3nt: TGCGCCAGCAGCCAAGTGGATATGGGCTTCACAGATACGCAGTATTTT
CDR3aa: CASSQVDMGFTDTQYF
abundance: .
v_gene: TRBV4-1
j_gene: TRBJ2-3
d_gene: .

CDR3nt: TGTGCCAGCAGGTTCGGGGCGTCGGGCACCGGGGAGCTGTTTTTT
CDR3aa: CASRFGASGTGELFF
abundance: .
v_gene: TRBV28
j_gene: TRBJ2-2
d_gene: .

CDR3nt: TGTGCCAGCAGTGAAGACACCTATGGGGCCTCCTACAATGAGCAGTTCTTC
CDR3aa: CASSEDTYGASYNEQFF
abundance: few
v_gene: TRBV2
j_gene: TRBJ2-1
d_gene: .

CDR3nt: TGTGCCAGCAGCCAAAGATCGGCGGGGGGTTACAATGAGCAGTTCTTC
CDR3aa: CASSQRSAGGYNEQFF
abundance: .
v_gene: TRBV3-1
j_gene: TRBJ2-1
d_gene: TRBD2

CDR3nt: TGTGCCATAGCAAGGGCTAGCGGAGGCACCGGGGAGCTGTTTTTT
CDR3aa: CAIARASGGTGELFF
abundance: .
v_gene: TRBV10-3
j_gene: TRBJ2-2
d_gene: TRBD2

CDR3nt: TGTGCCAGCAGCGGTGTGGTGGATTCCCAAGAGACCCAGTACTTC
CDR3aa: CASSGVVDSQETQYF
abundance: .
v_gene: TRBV5-5
j_gene: TRBJ2-5
d_gene: .

CDR3nt: TGTGCCAGCTCTCGGACGGCGAACACTGAAGCTTTCTTT
CDR3aa: CASSRTANTEAFF
abundance: .
v_gene: TRBV18
j_gene: TRBJ1-1
d_gene: .

CDR3nt: TGTGCCAGCAGTTTAGTTATTAGCGGGGGACCCAATGAGCAGTTCTTC
CDR3aa: CASSLVISGGPNEQFF
abundance: .
v_gene: TRBV28
j_gene: TRBJ2-1
d_gene: TRBD2

CDR3nt: TGTGCCAGTAGTATAACAGGGGGCACTGAAGCTTTCTTT
CDR3aa: CASSITGGTEAFF
abundance: .
v_gene: TRBV19
j_gene: TRBJ1-1
d_gene: TRBD1

CDR3nt: TGCAGTGCGAACAACAGAGATACAGGTTACGTGGTGGATGAGCAGTTCTTC
CDR3aa: CSANNRDTGYVVDEQFF
abundance: .
v_gene: TRBV20-1
j_gene: TRBJ2-1
d_gene: .

CDR3nt: TGTGCCAGCAGTATTACTCCCCAGGACACTGAAGCTTTCTTT
CDR3aa: CASSITPQDTEAFF
abundance: .
v_gene: TRBV28
j_gene: TRBJ1-1
d_gene: .

CDR3nt: TGTGCCATCAGTCCCGGGACACCAGTCGGCTACACCTTC
CDR3aa: CAISPGTPVGYTF
abundance: .
v_gene: TRBV10-3
j_gene: TRBJ1-2
d_gene: .

CDR3nt: TGTGCCAGCTCACCAGGGGGGGCTGGTCAGCCCCAGCATTTT
CDR3aa: CASSPGGAGQPQHF
abundance: .
v_gene: TRBV18
j_gene: TRBJ1-5
d_gene: .

CDR3nt: TGCGCCAGCAGACCCACTGTAGGGATTCCATACAATGAGCAGTTCTTC
CDR3aa: CASRPTVGIPYNEQFF
abundance: .
v_gene: TRBV5-1
j_gene: TRBJ2-1
d_gene: .

CDR3nt: TGTGCCACCAGCAGAGAAGGGACTCCCTACAATGAGCAGTTCTTC
CDR3aa: CATSREGTPYNEQFF
abundance: once
v_gene: TRBV15
j_gene: TRBJ2-1
d_gene: .

CDR3nt: TGCAGCGTTGAAGATCTGGGGGCGCGCGAGCAGTACTTC
CDR3aa: CSVEDLGAREQYF
abundance: .
v_gene: TRBV29-1
j_gene: TRBJ2-7
d_gene: .

CDR3nt: TGCGCCAGCAGCTTGGCCTCGGAAGAGACCCAGTACTTC
CDR3aa: CASSLASEETQYF
abundance: .
v_gene: TRBV5-1
j_gene: TRBJ2-5
d_gene: .

CDR3nt: TGCAGTGCTAGCCCCGGGCCAACCTACGAGCAGTACTTC
CDR3aa: CSASPGPTYEQYF
abundance: .
v_gene: TRBV20-1
j_gene: TRBJ2-7
d_gene: .

CDR3nt: TGCGCCAGCAGCCAAGAAACAGGGGCCCACTACGAGCAGTACTTC
CDR3aa: CASSQETGAHYEQYF
abundance: .
v_gene: TRBV4-1
j_gene: TRBJ2-7
d_gene: TRBD1